This TCR beta chain emerged from a study of beta chain features in type 1 diabetes (dated by TCRdb to the late 2010s). Looking at the study overall: No differences in mean age, gender distribution, total cell number or subset yield were found between patients and healthy donors. The study compared TCRB repertoires of sorted circulating CD4+ T cell subsets between recently diagnosed type 1 diabetes patients and matched healthy donors. A total of 90 million to 140 million sorted cells were examined across all samples, and RNA yield correlated strongly with the number of cells per subset. Whereas all 28 donors provided naive and central memory subsets, regulatory and stem cell-like memory subsets were isolated from just 8 patients and about eight healthy donors.

Each donor gave one peripheral blood draw, averaging approximately 110 mL, which was collected into heparinised tubes. Using a panel that included CD45RO, CCR7, CD25, CD127, CD95 and CD27, naive, central memory, regulatory and stem cell-like memory CD4+ T cells were sorted on a BD FACSAria II. All sorted populations exceeded 95% purity. Right away, PBMCs were isolated by Lymphoprep density gradient centrifugation and were stained directly, with no culture step. Samples were stained and sorted in pairs, with one healthy donor and one patient per experiment, so that batch effects were minimized. The entire amount of isolated RNA was reverse transcribed using the High Capacity cDNA Reverse Transcription Kit, so the sequenced TCRB transcripts were expressed ones. Deep immunoSEQ sequencing was performed on naive, central memory and regulatory T cell samples, with an average of around 3.5 million total reads per sample. After sorted cells were lysed in RLT buffer, RNA was extracted with DNase-treated RNeasy Micro or Mini kits, with the choice depending on cell number. Each cell subset was processed separately to prevent cross-contamination, with patient and healthy donor samples processed together. The immunoSEQ multiplex PCR was used to amplify TCRB sequences from cDNA, yielding 87-bp fragments that span the CDR3 region. The amplicons were sequenced using the Illumina HiSeq platform. Per the authors' processing: PCR bias was computationally corrected using synthetic template baselines, reads within Hamming distance 2 were collapsed, and singletons that could not be merged were discarded. Reads were aligned against IMGT so that V, D and J genes, CDR3 length and insertions or deletions at six rearrangement sites could be assigned. Within each subset, clonotype counts were normalized to sorted cell number, after which true diversity and Gini coefficients were computed with the tcR R package. Repertoire sharing was quantified using the overlap coefficient calculated on TCRB nucleotide sequences. Out-of-frame TCRB sequences from naive cells were analyzed to stand in for the pre-selection repertoire. Imported from immuneACCESS, the table was reduced by TCRdb to in-frame sequences with V and J called. These copies leave out some clones; in studies compared against another copy, an unresolved V gene accounts for under half, and the cause of the remainder is not known. That table gives V, J and clone size, and the DNA gave D and trimming. A total of about 900,000 clones appear in this sample, roughly a sixth of them only once. In total, the top ten clones hold about 0.02% of the sample.

This clone appeared a few times. Its antigen target is currently unknown. Base qualities are not at hand, and no much larger clone is one base apart. Summary of the overall study and its limitations: Sequencing cDNA rather than genomic DNA could over-represent highly expressing activated cells, although activation and CD3 levels did not differ between groups. A moderate but significant shortening of TCRB CDR3 length was observed in type 1 diabetes patients in all four CD4+ subsets. At VDJ recombination sites, type 1 diabetes patients had fewer insertions and more deleted nucleotides, which implies abnormalities in thymic rearrangement. Naive, central memory and regulatory TCRB repertoires appeared more similar among patients than among healthy donors. PCR may preferentially amplify shorter templates, but because patient and control samples were amplified and corrected together, any resulting skew would affect both groups equally. HLA sub-analyses involved small numbers of individuals, so any influence of HLA type on TCRB rearrangement remained unresolved.

Reading from cysteine to phenylalanine, the CDR3 counts 15 amino acids. Only CDR3 DNA remains: 45 bases, in frame from the first base. At the junction V is shortened by 3 bases and J by 4 bases, with 15 bases in between. The germline V gene (reference sequence) sets CDR1 to LNHDA and CDR2 to SQIVND. This receptor was obtained from a woman between 18 and 30 years old in good health. The chain was built from TRBV19 and TRBJ2-5, and perhaps TRBD2 as D gene, on 6 matching bases. Sequencing was carried out using naive CD4+ T cells from blood. This specimen's cell subset or site label, interpreted: true naive CD4+ T cells. The CDR3 sequence is CASSISGVSIETQYF. The bases read TGTGCCAGTAGTATTAGCGGCGTTTCGATAGAGACCCAGTACTTC.